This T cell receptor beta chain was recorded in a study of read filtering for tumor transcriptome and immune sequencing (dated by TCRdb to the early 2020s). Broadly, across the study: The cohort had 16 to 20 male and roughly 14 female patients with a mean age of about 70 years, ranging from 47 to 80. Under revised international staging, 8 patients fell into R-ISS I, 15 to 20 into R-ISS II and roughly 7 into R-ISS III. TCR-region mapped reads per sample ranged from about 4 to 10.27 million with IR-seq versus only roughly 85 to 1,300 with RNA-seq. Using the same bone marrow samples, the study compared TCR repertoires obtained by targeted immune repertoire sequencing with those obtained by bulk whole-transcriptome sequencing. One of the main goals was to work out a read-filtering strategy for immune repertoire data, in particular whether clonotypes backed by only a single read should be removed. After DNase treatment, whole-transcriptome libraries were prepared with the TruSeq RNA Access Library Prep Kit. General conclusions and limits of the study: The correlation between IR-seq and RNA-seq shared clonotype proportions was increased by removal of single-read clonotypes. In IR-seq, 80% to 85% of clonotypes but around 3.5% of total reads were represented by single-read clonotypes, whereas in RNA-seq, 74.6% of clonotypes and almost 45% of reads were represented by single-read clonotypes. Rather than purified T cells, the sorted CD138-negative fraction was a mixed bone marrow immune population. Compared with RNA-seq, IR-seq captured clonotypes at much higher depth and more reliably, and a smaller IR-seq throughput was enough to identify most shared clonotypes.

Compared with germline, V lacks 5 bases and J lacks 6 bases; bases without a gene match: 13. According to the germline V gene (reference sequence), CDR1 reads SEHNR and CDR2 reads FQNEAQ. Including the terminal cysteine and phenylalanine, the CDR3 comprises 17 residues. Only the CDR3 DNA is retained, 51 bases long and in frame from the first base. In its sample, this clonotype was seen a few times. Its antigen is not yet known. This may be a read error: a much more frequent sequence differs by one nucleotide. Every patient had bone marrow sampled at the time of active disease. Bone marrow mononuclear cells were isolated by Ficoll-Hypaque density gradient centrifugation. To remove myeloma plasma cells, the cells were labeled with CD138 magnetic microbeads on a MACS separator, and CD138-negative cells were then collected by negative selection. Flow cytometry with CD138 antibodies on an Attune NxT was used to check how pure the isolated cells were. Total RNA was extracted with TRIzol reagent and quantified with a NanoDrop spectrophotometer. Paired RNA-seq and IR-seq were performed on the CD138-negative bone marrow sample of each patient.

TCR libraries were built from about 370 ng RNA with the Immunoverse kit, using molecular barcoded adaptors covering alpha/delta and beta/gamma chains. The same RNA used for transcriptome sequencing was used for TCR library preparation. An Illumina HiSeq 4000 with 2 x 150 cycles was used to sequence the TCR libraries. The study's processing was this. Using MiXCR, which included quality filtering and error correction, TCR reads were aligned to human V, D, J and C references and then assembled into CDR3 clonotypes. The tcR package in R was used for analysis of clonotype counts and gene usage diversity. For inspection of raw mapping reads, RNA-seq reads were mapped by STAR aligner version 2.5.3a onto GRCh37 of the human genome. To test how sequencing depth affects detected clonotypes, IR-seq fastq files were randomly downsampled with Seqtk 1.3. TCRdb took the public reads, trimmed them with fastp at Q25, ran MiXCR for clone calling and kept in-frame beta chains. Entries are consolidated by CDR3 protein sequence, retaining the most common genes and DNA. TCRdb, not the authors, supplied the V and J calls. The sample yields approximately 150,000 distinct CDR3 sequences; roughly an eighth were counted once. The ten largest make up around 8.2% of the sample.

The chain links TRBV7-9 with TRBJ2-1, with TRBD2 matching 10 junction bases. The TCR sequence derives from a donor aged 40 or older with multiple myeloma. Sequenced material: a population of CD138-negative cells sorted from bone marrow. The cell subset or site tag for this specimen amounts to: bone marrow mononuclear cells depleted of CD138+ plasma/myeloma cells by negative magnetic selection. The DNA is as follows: TGTGCCAGCAGCCCCTTAAGCGGGAGGGCCGTAGTCAATGAGCAGTTCTTC. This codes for CASSPLSGRAVVNEQFF.